This T cell receptor beta chain was profiled in a study of identical twins. Findings and limits, study-wide: Insertions were fewer in abundant cord blood beta clonotypes, whereas memory repertoires showed none of this pattern.

As to this clonotype: Its target is unknown.

TCRdb re-called the 5' RACE reads through MiXCR, storing one row per CDR3 protein. Among approximately 700,000 distinct CDR3 sequences listed, around 5.7% were seen once. The receptor was derived from a man younger than 35 in good health. Sequencing was performed on naive T cells sorted from blood.

Written as DNA, the CDR3 is TGTGCCACCAGCAGAGACGGGGGAGCCATAGAGACCCAGTACTTC. Protein sequence: CATSRDGGAIETQYF. This chain connects TRBV15 to TRBJ2-5; possibly TRBD2 for D (6 bases). V dropped 0 bases and J dropped 4 bases, with 12 bases sitting between them. Germline V gene sequence: CDR1 LNHNV, CDR2 YYDKDF (reference sequence). The CDR3 contains 15 residues.